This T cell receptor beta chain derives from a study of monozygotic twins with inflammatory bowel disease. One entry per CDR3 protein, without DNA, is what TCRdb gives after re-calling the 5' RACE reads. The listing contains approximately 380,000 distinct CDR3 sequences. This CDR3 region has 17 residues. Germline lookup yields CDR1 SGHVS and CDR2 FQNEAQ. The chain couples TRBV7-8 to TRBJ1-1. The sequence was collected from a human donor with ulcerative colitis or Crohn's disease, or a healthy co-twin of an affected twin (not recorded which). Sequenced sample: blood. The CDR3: CASSPRQGPLGNTEALF.